This T cell receptor beta chain is from a study of cytomegalovirus exposure and HLA in healthy donors. Healthy bone marrow donors made up the donor group. PCR primers comprised 60 Vbeta and 13 Jbeta primers. The assay was immunoSEQ multiplex PCR, and TCRdb's table has in-frame clones only and misses some. The sample carries about 55,000 clones, around three fifths recorded once. CDR3 length equals 15 residues. Per germline, CDR1 SGDLS and CDR2 YYNGEE. Trimming left V 0 bases short and J 9 bases short, with 15 bases between. Study observations and caveats: When analyzed later, a missense DCLRE1C variant was found to be linked to TCR beta V- and J-gene trimming.

As for this clone: Its specificity is unknown.

J is TRBJ2-2 and V is TRBV9, with a tentative D call TRBD2 (5 bases). This TCR was recovered from a human donor in good health. Sequencing was carried out using PBMCs. The chain's CDR3 is CASSVEGGPGRELFF. The CDR3 nucleotides are TGTGCCAGCAGCGTAGAAGGCGGGCCCGGGCGGGAGCTGTTTTTT.